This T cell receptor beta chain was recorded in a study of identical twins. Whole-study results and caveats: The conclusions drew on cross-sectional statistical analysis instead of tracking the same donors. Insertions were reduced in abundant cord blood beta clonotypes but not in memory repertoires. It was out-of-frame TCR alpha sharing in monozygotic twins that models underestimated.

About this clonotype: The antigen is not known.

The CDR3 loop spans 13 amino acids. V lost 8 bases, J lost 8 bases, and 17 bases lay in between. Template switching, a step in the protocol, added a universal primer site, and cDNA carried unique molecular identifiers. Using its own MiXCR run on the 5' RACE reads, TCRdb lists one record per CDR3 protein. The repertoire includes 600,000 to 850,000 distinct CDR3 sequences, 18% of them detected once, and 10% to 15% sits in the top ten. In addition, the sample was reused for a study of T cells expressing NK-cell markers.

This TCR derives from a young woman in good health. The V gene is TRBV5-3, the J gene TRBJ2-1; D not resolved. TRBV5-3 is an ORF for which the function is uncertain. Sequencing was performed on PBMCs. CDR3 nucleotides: TGTGCCAGGAGCCCTGGGTCCGGGTATGAGCAGTTCTTC. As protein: CARSPGSGYEQFF.